This TCR beta chain is from a study of T cells in Graves' hyperthyroidism and ophthalmopathy. Study-level results: From stable hyperthyroidism, ophthalmopathy was separated by a 13 V-J model.

A roughly 10 ml volume of fresh peripheral blood provided the PBMCs. Authors of the study amplified TCR beta CDR3 regions from RNA transcripts. Carried out on the TCR CDR3, a first-round RT-PCR used the HTBI primer set. TCRdb re-analysed the multiplex PCR reads in MiXCR, keeping a single row per CDR3 protein. Of fewer than 350,000 distinct CDR3 sequences listed, about a sixth are singletons. This clonotype was found many times. The antigen is not known. This clonotype originated in a woman aged 40 to 55 with Graves' ophthalmopathy. Sequencing input: blood.

CDR3: CASTILVSYEQYF. CDR3 bases: TGTGCCAGCACCATACTGGTCTCCTACGAGCAGTACTTC. The J gene is TRBJ2-7, the V gene TRBV7-8, with D hard to call. Per the germline V gene, CDR1 is SGHVS and CDR2 is FQNEAQ. Trimming cost V 7 bases and J 0 bases, with 10 bases left between them. This CDR3 has 13 residues.